These T cell receptor beta chains were read from a single sample in a study of regulatory T cells in long-lasting Graves disease. TCRdb independently ran MiXCR on the multiplex PCR reads; one entry per CDR3 protein. The sample yields roughly 260,000 distinct CDR3 sequences, roughly 18% seen once. The same data also went into a second study, on T cells in Graves' hyperthyroidism and ophthalmopathy.

The input for sequencing was peripheral blood mononuclear cells (PBMCs), taken at new diagnosis, from a patient treated with antithyroid drugs. The receptors come from a woman in her 30s with Graves disease. Both conserved end residues are part of each CDR3. A D gene is named only where the DNA matches it firmly. The listing skips clone size in some rows; elsewhere it reads once, few, many or a size class.

size	D	V	J	DNA	CDR3
many	.	TRBV4-1	TRBJ1-1	TGCGCCAGCAGCCATCATGGTAACACTGAAGCTTTCTTT	CASSHHGNTEAFF
many	.	TRBV7-9	TRBJ1-1	TGTGCCAGCAGCTTATCGGATGTTGCTTTCTTT	CASSLSDVAFF
many	.	TRBV7-2	TRBJ2-1	TGTGCCAGCAGCTTAAGGGGGACAACCTACAATGAGCAGTTCTTC	CASSLRGTTYNEQFF
.	.	TRBV6-5	TRBJ1-4	TGTGCCAGCAGTTATCGGCAGGGGAGTGAAAAACTGTTTTTT	CASSYRQGSEKLFF
.	.	TRBV12-3/TRBV12-4	TRBJ1-6	.	CASSFYYEQYFGPDSPLHF
.	.	TRBV12-3/TRBV12-4	TRBJ2-7	TGTGCCAGCAGTTTAGCGCGGGGCGGGATGAGCTCCTACGAGCAGTACTTC	CASSLARGGMSSYEQYF
many	.	TRBV4-1	TRBJ1-1	TGCGCCAGCAGCCAAGAGGGGGGGATCACTGAAGCTTTCTTT	CASSQEGGITEAFF
many	TRBD2	TRBV20-1	TRBJ2-7	TGCAGTGCTACGACCCTAGCGGGGGGCTCCTACGAGCAGTACTTC	CSATTLAGGSYEQYF
many	.	TRBV20-1	TRBJ2-1	TGCAGTGCTAGGTTTCGAGGAAGAACCTACAATGAGCAGTTCTTC	CSARFRGRTYNEQFF
many	TRBD1	TRBV7-2	TRBJ2-4	TGTGCCAGCAGCTCCGGGACAGTCAAAAACATTCAGTACTTC	CASSSGTVKNIQYF
once	.	TRBV20-1	TRBJ1-2	TGCAGTGCTAGCGGGACACAAGCTAACTATGGCTACACCTTC	CSASGTQANYGYTF
many	.	TRBV4-2	TRBJ1-2	TGTGCCAGCAGCCAGGAGAGGACCCACGACTATGGCTACACCTTC	CASSQERTHDYGYTF
many	TRBD1	TRBV25-1	TRBJ1-6	TGTGCCAGCGCGAAACAGGGGGCGTTTAATTCACCCCTCCACTTT	CASAKQGAFNSPLHF
many	.	TRBV18	TRBJ1-1	TGTGCCAGCTCACCACCAGGCATGAACACTGAAGCTTTCTTT	CASSPPGMNTEAFF
.	.	TRBV28	TRBJ2-7	TGTGCCAGCAGTTTCTTGGGGGGCGAGCAGTACTTC	CASSFLGGEQYF
many	TRBD2	TRBV6-1	TRBJ2-4	TGTGCCAGCAGAGGACTAGCGGGGGGGCTTTACATTCAGTACTTC	CASRGLAGGLYIQYF
many	.	TRBV18	TRBJ1-6	TGTGCCAGCTCCCTATCGGACGCCTATAATTCACCCCTCCACTTT	CASSLSDAYNSPLHF
.	.	TRBV7-3	TRBJ2-3	TGTGCCAGCAGCTTATTGGGCCCCGGACTTTTCGGAGGCACAGATACGCAGTATTTT	CASSLLGPGLFGGTDTQYF
many	.	TRBV11-2	TRBJ1-2	TGTGCCAGCAGCTCCATAAAGTACTATGGCTACACCTTC	CASSSIKYYGYTF
many	.	TRBV5-1	TRBJ2-3	TGCGCCAGCAGCTTGGAACAGGGTTTGGATACGCAGTATTTT	CASSLEQGLDTQYF
many	.	TRBV2	TRBJ1-1	TGTGCCAGCATTGTGGGGCATCTGAACACTGAAGCTTTCTTT	CASIVGHLNTEAFF
.	.	TRBV12-3/TRBV12-4	TRBJ2-2	TGTGCCAGCAGTTTAGGGGGGTTCGGGCCCCACCCGTTGACCGGGGAGCTGTTTTTT	CASSLGGFGPHPLTGELFF
many	.	TRBV29-1	TRBJ1-1	TGCAGCGTTGAGGGCCCGAACAGAGGTTTGCCAGCTTTCTTT	CSVEGPNRGLPAFF
many	TRBD2	TRBV5-1	TRBJ2-1	TGCGCCAGCAGCTTGCAGGGACTAGCGGGGGTCGATGAGCAGTTCTTC	CASSLQGLAGVDEQFF
few	TRBD1	TRBV7-8	TRBJ1-5	TGTGCCAGCAGCAAGACAGGGAGGGTTCAGCCCCAGCATTTT	CASSKTGRVQPQHF
many	.	TRBV28	TRBJ2-6	TGTGCCAGCAGTTACCAGACAGACTCTGGGGCCAACGTCCTGACTTTC	CASSYQTDSGANVLTF
few	.	TRBV6-2/TRBV6-3	TRBJ1-4	TGTGCCAGCACCCAACGGGGGGGAGGTAATGAAAAACTGTTTTTT	CASTQRGGGNEKLFF
many	.	TRBV27	TRBJ1-2	TGTGCCAGCAGTTTACGACCCGGGAAACACTATGGCTACACCTTC	CASSLRPGKHYGYTF
.	TRBD2	TRBV18	TRBJ2-3	TGTGCCAGCTCACCGCTGGCGGGGGGTTCCACAGATACGCAGTATTTT	CASSPLAGGSTDTQYF
.	.	TRBV6-1	TRBJ2-6	TGTGCCAGCAGTGAAATAATTGGGCGCTCTGGGGCCAACGTCCTGACTTTC	CASSEIIGRSGANVLTF
many	.	TRBV20-1	TRBJ1-2	TGCAGTGCGCAGGGACAACCGGCTGACGGCTACACCTTC	CSAQGQPADGYTF
many	TRBD1	TRBV11-2	TRBJ2-7	TGTGCCAGCAGCCCCATCTCTCGGGACAGGGGCTACGAGCAGTACTTC	CASSPISRDRGYEQYF
few	TRBD2	TRBV5-1	TRBJ2-7	TGCGCCAGCAGCGGCGGGGGCGAGCAGTACTTC	CASSGGGEQYF
.	.	TRBV6-1	TRBJ2-1	TGTGCCAGCAGCCTTGGGATCCCAGGGTCTGGCGACAATGAGCAGTTCTTC	CASSLGIPGSGDNEQFF
many	TRBD1	TRBV29-1	TRBJ1-4	TGCAGCGTTGATGGAGGGGGCCTTGAAAAACTGTTTTTT	CSVDGGGLEKLFF